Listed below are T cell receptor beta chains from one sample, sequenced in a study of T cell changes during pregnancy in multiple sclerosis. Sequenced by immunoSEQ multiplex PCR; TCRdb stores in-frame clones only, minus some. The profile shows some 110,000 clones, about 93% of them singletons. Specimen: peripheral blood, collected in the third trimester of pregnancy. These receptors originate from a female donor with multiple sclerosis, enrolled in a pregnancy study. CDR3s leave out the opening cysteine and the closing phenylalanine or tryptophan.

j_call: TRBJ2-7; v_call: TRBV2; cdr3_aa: ASSELQGLGEQY
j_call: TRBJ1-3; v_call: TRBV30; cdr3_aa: ANKRPGNTIY
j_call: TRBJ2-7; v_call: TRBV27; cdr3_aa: ASSLDSGGGYEQY
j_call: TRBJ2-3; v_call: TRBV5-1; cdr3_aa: ASSLVLGDTDTQY
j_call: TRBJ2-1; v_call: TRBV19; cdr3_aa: ASSIQREGNEQF
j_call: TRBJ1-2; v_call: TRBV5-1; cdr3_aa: ASSPGTATNYGYT
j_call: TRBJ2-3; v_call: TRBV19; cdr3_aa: ASSPGQGAMGQY
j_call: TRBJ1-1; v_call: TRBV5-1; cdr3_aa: ASSFNGEAEAF
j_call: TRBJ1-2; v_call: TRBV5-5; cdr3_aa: ASSLGQGDYYGYT
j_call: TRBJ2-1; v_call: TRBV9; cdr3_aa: ASSAQTVTPYNEQF
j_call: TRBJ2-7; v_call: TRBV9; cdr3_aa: ASSVAAGGVEQY
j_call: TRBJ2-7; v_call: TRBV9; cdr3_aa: ASSVGTGGREQY
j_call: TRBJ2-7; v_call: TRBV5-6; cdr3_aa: ASSWGQSYEQY
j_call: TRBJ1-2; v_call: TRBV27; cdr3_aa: ASSLGGKNYGYT
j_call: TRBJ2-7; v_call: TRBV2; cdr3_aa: ASRPPGTGRMNEQY
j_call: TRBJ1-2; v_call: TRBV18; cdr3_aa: ASSPQPTGNGYT
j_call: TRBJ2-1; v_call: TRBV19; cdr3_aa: ASRYRGQGAYNEQF
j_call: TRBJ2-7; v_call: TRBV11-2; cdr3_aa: ASSPQTGGSYEQY
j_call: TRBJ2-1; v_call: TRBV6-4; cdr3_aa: ASSDRTSGRNEQF
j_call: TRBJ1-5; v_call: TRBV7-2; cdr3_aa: ASSPGGGTNQPQH
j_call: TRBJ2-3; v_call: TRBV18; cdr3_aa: ASSPSRDRAPDTQY
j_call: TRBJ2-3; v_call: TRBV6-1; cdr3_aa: AVALDRGYTDTQY
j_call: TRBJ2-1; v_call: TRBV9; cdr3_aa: ASSAGQGARNNEQF
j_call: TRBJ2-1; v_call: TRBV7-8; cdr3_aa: ASRVGTLNPYNEQF
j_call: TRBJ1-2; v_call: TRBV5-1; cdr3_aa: ASSSTGQNYGYT
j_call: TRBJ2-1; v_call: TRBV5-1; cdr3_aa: ASRSGNEQF
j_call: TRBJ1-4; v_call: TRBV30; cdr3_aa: AWGQGTNEKLF
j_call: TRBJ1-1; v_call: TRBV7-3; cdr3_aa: ASTSTAMNTEAF
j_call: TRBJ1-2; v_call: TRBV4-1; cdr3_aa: ASSRTGANYGYT
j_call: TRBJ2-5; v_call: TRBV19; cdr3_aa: ASSPPGTGPETQY
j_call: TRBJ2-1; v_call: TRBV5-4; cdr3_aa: ASSSGQGENNEQF
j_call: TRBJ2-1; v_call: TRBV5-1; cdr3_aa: ASTKAGGQPYEQF
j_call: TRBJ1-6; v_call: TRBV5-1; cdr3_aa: ASRHAGQGAPGPLH
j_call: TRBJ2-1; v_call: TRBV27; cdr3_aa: ASSTRTSERAHEQF
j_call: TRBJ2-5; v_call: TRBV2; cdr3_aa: ASLTGNGNRETQY
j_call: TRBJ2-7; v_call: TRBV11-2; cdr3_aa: ASSRNSGFGEQY
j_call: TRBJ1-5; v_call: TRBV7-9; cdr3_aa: ASSFGTDNQPQH
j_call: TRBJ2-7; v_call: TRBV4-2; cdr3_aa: ASSQAGVYEQY
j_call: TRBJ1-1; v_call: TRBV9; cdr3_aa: ASSVAQGGPAF
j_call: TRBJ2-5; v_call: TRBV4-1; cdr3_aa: ASSQVLGQGETQY
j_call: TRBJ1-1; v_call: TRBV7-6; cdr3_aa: ASSLAAGMGTEAF
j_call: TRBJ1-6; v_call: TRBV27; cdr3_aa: ASSDYESGLLSSYNSPLH
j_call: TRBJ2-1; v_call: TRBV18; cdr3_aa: ASSPSQGDHEQF
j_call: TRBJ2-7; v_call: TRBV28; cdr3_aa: ASSLTGHYEQY
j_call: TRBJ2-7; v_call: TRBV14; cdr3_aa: ASSRGQGLYEQY
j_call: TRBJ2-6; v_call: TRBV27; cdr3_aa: ASRSSGRTSGANVLT
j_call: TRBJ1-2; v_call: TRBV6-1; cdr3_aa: ASSGRGQVYGYT
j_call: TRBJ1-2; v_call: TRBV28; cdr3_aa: ASSLAGTSYGYT